This T cell receptor (beta chain) was obtained from a study of cytomegalovirus exposure and HLA in healthy donors. The PCR made use of 60 Vbeta and 13 Jbeta primers. Libraries were prepared by immunoSEQ multiplex PCR; TCRdb keeps only in-frame clonotypes and omits some of them. This table holds about 160,000 clones, approximately 78% found once. On this clone: The antigen remains undetermined.

CDR3 length equals 15 residues. The germline V gene encodes CDR1 MNHGY and CDR2 SVAAGI. Unmatched junction bases numbered 6, after V lost 6 bases and J lost 2 bases. Study results and caveats: Cytomegalovirus association was listed for 164 TCR beta chains.

The clonotype originates from a woman younger than 35 in good health and CMV-seronegative. Specimen: PBMCs. The rearrangement links TRBV6-9 to TRBJ2-7, with 11 bases identical to TRBD2. CDR3 bases: TGTGCCAGCAGCTCTCTAGCGGGAGGCCCCTACGAGCAGTACTTC. It is translated as CASSSLAGGPYEQYF.